The sequence of this T cell receptor beta chain was determined in a study of T cells after yellow fever vaccination (dated by TCRdb to about 2019). Regarding the study in general: The SMART-Seq v4 Ultra Low Input RNA kit was used to prepare libraries from fractions with low cell numbers. Blood samples were taken at several timepoints before and after primary and secondary immunization, and bulk PBMC replicates and cell subsets were isolated. To follow T-cell clones before and after both primary and booster YFV17D yellow fever vaccination, bulk TCR alpha and beta repertoires underwent longitudinal sequencing. Two healthy male donors, one aged 18 to 29 and one aged 30 to 40 years, were included in the cohort.

To note about this clonotype: Its recognized antigen is unknown. No clone much larger than this one lies a single base away; base qualities are absent.

Results and caveats for the whole study, not just this receptor: Computational filtering was needed because FACS-sorted repertoires could contain abundant contaminating clonotypes from the bulk population. A small fraction of clonotypes appeared in both the CD4 and CD8 compartments, likely as a result of convergent recombination. Because only a couple of donors were included in the study, the extent to which the findings can be generalized is limited. After the booster, most clones that had expanded after primary vaccination were detected again (around 97% of CD4 and 88% of CD8), suggesting broad maintenance of memory. The secondary T-cell response was found to be weaker but faster than the primary response, with a peak reached on day 5 rather than on day 15.

For sequencing, an Illumina NovaSeq 6000 was employed. TCR cDNA was made using 5'RACE template switching, a step that added a universal primer site and unique molecular identifiers. Priming of cDNA synthesis was performed from both the TCR alpha and TCR beta constant segments. Two PCR steps were used to amplify libraries, with sample barcodes and sequencing adapters being added in the second step. Libraries were sequenced on Illumina HiSeq 2500 (2x100 bp) or NovaSeq (2x150 bp). Regarding the original processing steps: Demultiplexing of reads and collapsing into UMI consensus sequences were performed with MIGEC, and V(D)J alignment was carried out with MiXCR. Vaccine-responding clonotypes were defined with edgeR using replicate PBMC samples, requiring FDR below 0.01 and a log2 fold change above 5 up to day 15. Bulk clonotypes were assigned CD4 or CD8 identity according to which sequenced CD4 or CD8 repertoire held them at higher abundance. Using fastp trimming at Q25 and MiXCR clonotype assembly, TCRdb reanalyzed the public sequencing data and kept in-frame beta chains. Rows with a matching CDR3 protein are joined into one entry that keeps the most common DNA and genes. The V and J calls, along with clone size, are taken from TCRdb and not from the paper's own processing. The sample has over 300,000 distinct CDR3 sequences on record, about 4% of them singletons. The ten top clones hold roughly 25% of the sample.

CDR1 is given as MNHEY and CDR2 as SMNVEV, both from the germline V gene (reference sequence). The CDR3 spans 14 residues, from the cysteine through the phenylalanine. CDR3 DNA only is kept here, 42 bases in frame from base 1. V is pared back by 5 bases and J by 5 bases, with 15 bases lying between the germline termini. In the paper's terms, the treatment or condition label means: live attenuated yellow fever vaccine strain. At each blood-draw timepoint, two biological replicates of bulk PBMCs were collected. PBMCs were isolated from peripheral blood using a standard Ficoll-Paque protocol. RNA was extracted with TriZol from bulk PBMCs, CD4 and CD8 fractions, and dextramer-positive and dextramer-negative fractions.

The V and J genes are TRBV27 and TRBJ1-1; TRBD1 could be the D gene, as 5 bases match. This clonotype originated in a man aged 18 to 29 who received the YFV17D yellow fever vaccine. The sequenced sample was PBMCs, obtained 5 days after the yellow fever booster vaccination. This receptor carries the CDR3 CASSRSGFRTEAFF. The DNA sequence reads TGTGCCAGCAGTAGATCAGGGTTCCGTACTGAAGCTTTCTTT.